This TCR beta chain was sequenced during a study of Tregs in tolerant kidney transplant recipients. Study as a whole: Mixed chimerism was transient after nonmyeloablative marrow transplants from related graft donors.

The data were produced by immunoSEQ multiplex PCR, yet TCRdb's version contains in-frame clones alone and is incomplete. Here the sample spans tens of thousands of clones, 93% being singletons. A note on this clone: Antigen: not known.

V shed 4 bases, J shed 4 bases, and the junction held 6 bases outside the gene matches. Germline V CDR1 and CDR2: SQVTM, ANQGSEA. This CDR3 contains 14 residues. Study-wide points: In tolerant patients, donor-specific Tregs outgrew total Tregs, suggesting antigen-driven expansion.

The chain employs TRBV29-1 and TRBJ2-2; TRBD2 matches 7 bases. The clonotype comes from a human donor who received a combined kidney and bone marrow transplant. The source material was CD4+ T cells from blood, sampled before the transplant. The CDR3 DNA reads as TGCAGCGTTGCGCGGGAGTATCCCACCGGGGAGCTGTTTTTT. This gives the protein CSVAREYPTGELFF.